This T cell receptor beta chain came from a study of T cells in Graves' hyperthyroidism and ophthalmopathy. Across the study: Any treatment followed the collection of peripheral blood at initial diagnosis.

Study-wide results and limits: The blood repertoire included most of the expanded thyroid clonotypes above 0.001. A median about 6 months before onset, the model predicted ophthalmopathy.

Amplification yielded TCR beta CDR3 regions, with RNA transcripts as the source. The TCR CDR3 was amplified in a first-round RT-PCR using the HTBI primer set. Via MiXCR, TCRdb re-called the multiplex PCR reads, giving one row per CDR3 protein. The data show over 350,000 distinct CDR3 sequences, with about 15% seen just once and less than 15% held by the top ten. The CDR3 is 16 amino acids. Per the germline V gene, CDR1 is SGHRS and CDR2 is YFSETQ. Trimming removed 4 bases from V and 6 bases from J, with 22 bases in between. There are many counts of this clonotype. Its target is not known. This sequence joins TRBV5-1 and TRBJ1-1; D remains ambiguous. Sequencing was carried out using blood. This receptor was taken from a young man with Graves' ophthalmopathy. The CDR3 is CASSLGSSVVNAEAFF. Written as DNA, the CDR3 is TGCGCCAGCAGCCTCGGGTCAAGTGTCGTTAACGCTGAAGCTTTCTTT.